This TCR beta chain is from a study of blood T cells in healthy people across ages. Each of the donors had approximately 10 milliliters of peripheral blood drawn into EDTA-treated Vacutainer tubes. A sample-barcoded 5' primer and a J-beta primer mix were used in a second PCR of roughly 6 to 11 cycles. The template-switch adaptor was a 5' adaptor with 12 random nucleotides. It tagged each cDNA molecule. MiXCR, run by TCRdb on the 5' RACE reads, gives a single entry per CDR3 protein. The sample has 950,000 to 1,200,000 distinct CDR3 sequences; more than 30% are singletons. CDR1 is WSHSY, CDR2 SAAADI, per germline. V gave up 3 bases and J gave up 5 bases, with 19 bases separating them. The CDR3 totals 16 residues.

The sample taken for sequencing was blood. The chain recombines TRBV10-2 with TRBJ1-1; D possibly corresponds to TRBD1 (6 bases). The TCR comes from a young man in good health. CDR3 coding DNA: TGCGCCAGCAGTGATTGGGGGCGCTGGGTAAGGACTGAAGCTTTCTTT. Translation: CASSDWGRWVRTEAFF.